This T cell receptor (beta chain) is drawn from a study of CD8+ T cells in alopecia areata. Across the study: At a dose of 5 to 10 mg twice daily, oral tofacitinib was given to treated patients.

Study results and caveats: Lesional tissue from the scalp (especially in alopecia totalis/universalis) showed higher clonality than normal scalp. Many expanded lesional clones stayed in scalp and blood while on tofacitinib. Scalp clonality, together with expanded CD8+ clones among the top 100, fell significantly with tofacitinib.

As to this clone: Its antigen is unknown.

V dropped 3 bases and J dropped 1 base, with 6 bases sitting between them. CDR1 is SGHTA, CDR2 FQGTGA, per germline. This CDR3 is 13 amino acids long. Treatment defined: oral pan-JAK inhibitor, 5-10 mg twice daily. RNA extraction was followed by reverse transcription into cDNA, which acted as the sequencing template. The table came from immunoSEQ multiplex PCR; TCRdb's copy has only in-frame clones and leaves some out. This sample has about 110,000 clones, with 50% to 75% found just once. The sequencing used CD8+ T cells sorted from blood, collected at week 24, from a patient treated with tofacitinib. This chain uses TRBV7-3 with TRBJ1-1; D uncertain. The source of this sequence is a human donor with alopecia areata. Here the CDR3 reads CASSFGPNTEAFF. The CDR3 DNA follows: TGTGCCAGCAGCTTCGGCCCGAACACTGAAGCTTTCTTT.